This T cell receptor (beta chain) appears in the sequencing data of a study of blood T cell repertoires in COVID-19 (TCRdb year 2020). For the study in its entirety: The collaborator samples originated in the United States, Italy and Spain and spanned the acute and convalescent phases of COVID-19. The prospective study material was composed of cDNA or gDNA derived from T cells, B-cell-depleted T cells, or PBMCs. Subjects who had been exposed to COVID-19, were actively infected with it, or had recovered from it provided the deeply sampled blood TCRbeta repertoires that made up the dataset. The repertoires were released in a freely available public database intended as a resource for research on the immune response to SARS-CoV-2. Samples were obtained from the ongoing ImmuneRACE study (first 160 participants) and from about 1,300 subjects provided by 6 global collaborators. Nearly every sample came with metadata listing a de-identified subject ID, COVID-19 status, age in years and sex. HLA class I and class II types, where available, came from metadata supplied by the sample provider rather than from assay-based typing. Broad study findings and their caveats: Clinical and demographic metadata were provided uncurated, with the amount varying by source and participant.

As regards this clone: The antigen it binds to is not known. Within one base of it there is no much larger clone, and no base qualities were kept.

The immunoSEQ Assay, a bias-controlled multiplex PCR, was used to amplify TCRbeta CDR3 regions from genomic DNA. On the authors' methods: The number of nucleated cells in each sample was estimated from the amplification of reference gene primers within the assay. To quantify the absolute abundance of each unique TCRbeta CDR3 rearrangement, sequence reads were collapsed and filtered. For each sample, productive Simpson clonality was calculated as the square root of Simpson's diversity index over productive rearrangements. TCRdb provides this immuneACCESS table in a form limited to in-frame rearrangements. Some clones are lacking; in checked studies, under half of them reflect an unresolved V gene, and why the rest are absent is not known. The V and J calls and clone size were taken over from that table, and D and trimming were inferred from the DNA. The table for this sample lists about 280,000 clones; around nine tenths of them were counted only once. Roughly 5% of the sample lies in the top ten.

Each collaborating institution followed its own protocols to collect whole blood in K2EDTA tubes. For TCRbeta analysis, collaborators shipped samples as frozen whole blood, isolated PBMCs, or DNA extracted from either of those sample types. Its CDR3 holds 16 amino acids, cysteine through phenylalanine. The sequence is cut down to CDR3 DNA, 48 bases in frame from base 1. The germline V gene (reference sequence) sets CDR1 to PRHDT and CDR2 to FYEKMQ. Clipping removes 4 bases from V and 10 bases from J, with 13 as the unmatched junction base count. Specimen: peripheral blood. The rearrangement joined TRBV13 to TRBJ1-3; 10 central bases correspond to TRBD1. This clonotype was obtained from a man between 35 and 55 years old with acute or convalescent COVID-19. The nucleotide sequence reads TGTGCCAGCAGCTCTATCTACTCCGGGACAGGGGATACCATATATTTT. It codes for CASSSIYSGTGDTIYF.